The 23 T cell receptor beta chains below all came from one sample that was sequenced in a study of control samples from healthy donors and cancer patients. Assay: immunoSEQ multiplex PCR; the TCRdb copy retains only in-frame clones and omits some. The table has some 99,000 clones, 75% to 95% seen once. Sequenced input: blood. These receptor sequences come from a human donor in good health. The donor label of this sample is uncertain.

In its sample, this clone was seen a few times. V and J are TRBV6-5 and TRBJ1-4; tentative D call: TRBD1 (6 bases). V lost 6 bases, J lost 4 bases, and 15 bases lay in between. The CDR3 sequence is 15 residues long. Germline V CDR1 and CDR2: MNHEY, SVGAGI. CDR3 sequence (DNA): TGTGCCAGCAGCCAACAGGGAATCTATAATGAAAAACTGTTTTTT. Its protein product is CASSQQGIYNEKLFF.

The chain couples TRBV6-5 to TRBJ2-7, with no clear D. The germline CDR1 and CDR2 sequences are MNHEY and SVGAGI. V lost 3 bases to trimming and J lost 3 bases, with 12 bases between them. The CDR3 has 14 residues. Written as DNA, the CDR3 is TGTGCCAGCAGTTATTCCTCCGACAACTACGAGCAGTACTTC. Translated, it gives CASSYSSDNYEQYF.

V gene TRBV23-1 combines with J gene TRBJ1-1; D unresolved. TRBV23-1 is labeled an ORF, and its function is uncertain. The CDR3 is made up of 13 amino acids. With 7 bases removed from V and 2 bases from J, the gap between germline ends came to 11 bases. In DNA, the CDR3 is TGCGCCAGCAATCGAGGCCCCAACACTGAAGCTTTCTTT. This sequence encodes CASNRGPNTEAFF.

The V call is TRBV5-1, the J call TRBJ2-3, with 8 bases fitting TRBD1. This CDR3 is 14 amino acids long. J was trimmed by 5 bases and V by 2 bases; bases with no gene match: 4. From germline, CDR1 is SGHRS and CDR2 YFSETQ. The CDR3 sequence is CASSLRTGRDTQYF. CDR3 DNA sequence: TGCGCCAGCAGCTTACGGACAGGGAGAGATACGCAGTATTTT.

The chain links TRBV5-4 to TRBJ2-1; 8 bases are shared with TRBD1. This CDR3 is built from 16 residues. CDR1 SGHNT and CDR2 YYREEE come from the germline V gene (reference sequence). V was pared by 6 bases and J by 6 bases, with 14 bases of the junction left unmatched. The CDR3 region is CASNKGQGVIFNEQFF. CDR3 coding DNA: TGTGCCAGCAACAAAGGACAGGGAGTAATATTCAATGAGCAGTTCTTC.

The rearrangement uses TRBV2 and TRBJ1-1; the D is unclear. Trimming removed 8 bases at V and 6 bases at J, with 16 bases between. There are 13 residues in the CDR3. Germline CDR1 and CDR2: SNHLY and FYNNEI. This chain's CDR3 is CASSLEIDAEAFF. In nucleotides, the CDR3 is TGTGCCAGCTCCCTGGAAATAGACGCTGAAGCTTTCTTT.

The chain has TRBV28 and TRBJ2-7; no clear D. The V gene lost 0 bases and the J gene lost 1 base, with 7 bases spanning the gap. The CDR3 totals 14 residues. Germline V lookup: CDR1 MDHEN, CDR2 SYDVKM. The CDR3 nucleotides are TGTGCCAGCAGTTTATGGGGAAAATCCTACGAGCAGTACTTC. The encoded protein is CASSLWGKSYEQYF.

The chain has TRBV15 and TRBJ1-3; 7 bases agree with TRBD1. The germline CDR1 and CDR2 sequences are LNHNV and YYDKDF (reference sequence). The CDR3 length is 15 residues. V shed 4 bases and J 4 bases; nucleotides not matched to a gene: 7. The DNA of the CDR3 is TGTGCCACCAGCACTCGGGGGACAGCCGGAAACACCATATATTTT. Residues: CATSTRGTAGNTIYF.

This rearrangement joins TRBV6-2 or TRBV6-3 to TRBJ1-5; D gene ambiguous. Trimming left V 1 base short and J 2 bases short, with 12 bases between. This CDR3 has 16 amino acids. Germline CDR1 reads MNHEY; CDR2 reads SVGEGT. The DNA of the CDR3 is TGTGCCAGCAGTTACTTTGCGGGAGCGGGCAATCAGCCCCAGCATTTT. It is translated as CASSYFAGAGNQPQHF.

For the CDR3, the DNA is TGTGCCATCAGTCGGGAGACAGGTTATGATATAGATACGCAGTATTTT. The encoded protein is CAISRETGYDIDTQYF. The chain carries TRBV10-3 and TRBJ2-3, with D possibly being TRBD1 or TRBD2 (6 bases each). The CDR3 runs 16 residues. The ends were cut back, 5 bases at V and 5 bases at J, with 20 bases in the middle. Per the germline V gene, CDR1 is ENHRY and CDR2 is SYGVKD.

V and J are TRBV15 and TRBJ2-2; D is unclear. The CDR3 is made up of 13 amino acids. V shed 5 bases and J shed 2 bases, with 6 bases lying between them. Per germline, CDR1 LNHNV and CDR2 YYDKDF (reference sequence). Here the CDR3 reads CATSAHNTGELFF. The DNA for the CDR3 is TGTGCCACCAGCGCGCATAACACCGGGGAGCTGTTTTTT. The whole variable domain, filled in from reference TRBV15 and TRBJ2-2, reads DAMVIQNPRYQVTQFGKPVTLSCSQTLNHNVMYWYQQKSSQAPKLLFHYYDKDFNNEADTPDNFQSRRPNTSFCFLDIRSPGLGDTAMYLCATSAHNTGELFFGEGSRLTVL.

The V gene is TRBV18, the J gene TRBJ1-2, with D perhaps TRBD1 (5 bases). V gave up 3 bases and J gave up 2 bases, with 13 bases separating them. Germline CDR1 and CDR2: KGHSH and LQKENI. The CDR3 runs to 15 residues. For the CDR3, the DNA is TGTGCCAGCTCACCCGACGGGGGATTCAACTATGGCTACACCTTC. Translated, it gives CASSPDGGFNYGYTF. The full variable domain, completed using reference TRBV18 and TRBJ1-2, is NAGVMQNPRHLVRRRGQEARLRCSPMKGHSHVYWYRQLPEEGLKFMVYLQKENIIDESGMPKERFSAEFPKEGPSILRIQQVVRGDSAAYFCASSPDGGFNYGYTFGSGTRLTVV.

The rearrangement uses TRBV28 and TRBJ1-2, with D maybe TRBD1 (6 bases). The CDR3 consists of 15 residues. Germline loops: CDR1 MDHEN, CDR2 SYDVKM. The V end was cut by 5 bases, the J end by 4 bases, with 17 bases between. The CDR3 DNA follows: TGTGCCAGCAGTATAAATTACAGGGAGGCCTATGGCTACACCTTC. Its translation is CASSINYREAYGYTF.

J is TRBJ1-5 and V is TRBV12-3 or TRBV12-4, with D maybe TRBD1 (5 bases). The V end lost 4 bases, the J end lost 7 bases, and 8 bases lay between the germline ends. This CDR3 is 12 amino acids long. DNA of the CDR3: TGTGCCAGCAGTTGGGGGGGACAGCCCCAGCATTTT. Translation: CASSWGGQPQHF.

This chain uses TRBV6-5 with TRBJ2-7, with 11 bases lining up with TRBD2. Trimming removed 6 bases from V and 6 bases from J; junction bases left unmatched: 10. Germline loops: CDR1 MNHEY, CDR2 SVGAGI. The length of the CDR3 is 15 residues. CDR3 residues: CASRTGTSGFSEQYF. CDR3 in DNA: TGTGCCAGCAGAACCGGGACTAGCGGCTTCAGCGAGCAGTACTTC.

The rearrangement joins TRBV5-8 to TRBJ2-6; D uncertain. The V end lost 0 bases, the J end lost 3 bases, and 7 bases lay between the germline ends. This CDR3 is 15 amino acids long. The germline gives CDR1 SGHTS, CDR2 YDEGEE. The CDR3 coding sequence is TGTGCCAGCAGCTTGGGAAGTTTTGGGGCCAACGTCCTGACTTTC. Translation: CASSLGSFGANVLTF.

J is TRBJ1-1 and V is TRBV20-1; D is unclear. V lost 5 bases to trimming and J lost 3 bases, with 4 bases between them. The CDR3 length is 10 residues. Looked up from germline, CDR1 is DFQATT and CDR2 is SNEGSKA (reference sequence). CDR3 in DNA: TGCAGTGCTGAATACACTGAAGCTTTCTTT. Protein sequence: CSAEYTEAFF.

This rearrangement joins TRBV5-1 to TRBJ2-7; 9 positions agree with TRBD1. Trimming at V came to 4 bases and at J to 3 bases, leaving 8 bases not matched to a gene. This CDR3 is 15 amino acids long. The germline V gene encodes CDR1 SGHRS and CDR2 YFSETQ. The CDR3 coding sequence is TGCGCCAGCAGCATAAGTGGGACAGGGTTCTACGAGCAGTACTTC. As protein: CASSISGTGFYEQYF.

The rearrangement links TRBV12-5 to TRBJ1-3; D is ambiguous. CDR1 is LGHNT, CDR2 FRNRAP, per germline. This CDR3 has 14 residues. V gave up 7 bases and J gave up 3 bases, with 13 bases separating them. The CDR3: CASALQTFGNTIYF. The CDR3 DNA follows: TGTGCTAGTGCCCTACAGACTTTTGGAAACACCATATATTTT.

This clone appeared once. This rearrangement joins TRBV5-1 to TRBJ1-1; maybe TRBD1 (5 bases). V lost 1 base to trimming and J lost 1 base, with 17 bases between them. The CDR3 contains 17 residues. Germline V gives CDR1 SGHRS, CDR2 YFSETQ. The DNA of the CDR3 is TGCGCCAGCAGCTTGAGTTGGCGCAGGGCGCCGAACACTGAAGCTTTCTTT. As protein: CASSLSWRRAPNTEAFF.

This clone was found once. The chain couples TRBV9 to TRBJ2-2, with unresolved D. V dropped 5 bases and J dropped 4 bases, with 15 bases sitting between them. Germline V gene data show CDR1 as SGDLS and CDR2 as YYNGEE. The CDR3 extends over 15 amino acids. The CDR3 loop is CASSSRILGTGELFF. CDR3 in DNA: TGTGCCAGCAGTTCCAGGATTCTGGGCACCGGGGAGCTGTTTTTT.

V is TRBV9 and J is TRBJ2-3; D remains ambiguous. The CDR3 sequence is 15 residues long. Germline-derived CDR1 and CDR2 are SGDLS and YYNGEE. Trimming pared 0 bases from V and 1 base from J, leaving 9 bases between. CDR3 loop: CASSVVGTGTDTQYF. CDR3 in DNA: TGTGCCAGCAGCGTAGTGGGCACGGGCACAGATACGCAGTATTTT.

The chain has TRBV25-1 and TRBJ1-3; no reliable D call. The V end was cut by 4 bases, the J end by 0 bases, with 13 bases between. The CDR3 runs 16 residues. CDR1 and CDR2 (germline): MGHDK, SYGVNS. This chain's CDR3 is CASSAPDLSSGNTIYF. CDR3 DNA: TGTGCCAGCAGTGCTCCCGACCTGAGCTCTGGAAACACCATATATTTT.